Described below is a single TCR beta chain sequence and its context. The antigen is undetermined. V lost 2 bases to trimming and J lost 1 base; unmatched junction nucleotides: 14. CDR3 length: 20 residues. Germline loops: CDR1 MNHNS, CDR2 SASEGT. This entry is derived from a study of cytomegalovirus exposure and HLA in healthy donors. Primers for the PCR totalled 60 Vbeta and 13 Jbeta. Method: immunoSEQ multiplex PCR; TCRdb's copy keeps in-frame clones and lacks some. The sample has some 240,000 clones, nearly 95% seen once; the top ten hold 1.7%. Each donor was healthy, and each was a bone marrow donor. Whole-study findings and limits: Researchers reported from a later analysis that most CMV-associated TCR beta chains appeared HLA-restricted. It was confirmed in vitro that a few of the CMV-associated chains were specific for CMV antigens.

The J gene is TRBJ2-3, the V gene TRBV6-1, with TRBD2 matching 11 bases. The receptor was derived from a girl aged 2 to 9 in good health and CMV-seronegative. The specimen was PBMCs. CDR3 protein: CASSERGPSGGPLGTDTQYF. The DNA for the CDR3 is TGTGCCAGCAGTGAAAGGGGGCCTAGCGGGGGGCCTCTGGGCACAGATACGCAGTATTTT.